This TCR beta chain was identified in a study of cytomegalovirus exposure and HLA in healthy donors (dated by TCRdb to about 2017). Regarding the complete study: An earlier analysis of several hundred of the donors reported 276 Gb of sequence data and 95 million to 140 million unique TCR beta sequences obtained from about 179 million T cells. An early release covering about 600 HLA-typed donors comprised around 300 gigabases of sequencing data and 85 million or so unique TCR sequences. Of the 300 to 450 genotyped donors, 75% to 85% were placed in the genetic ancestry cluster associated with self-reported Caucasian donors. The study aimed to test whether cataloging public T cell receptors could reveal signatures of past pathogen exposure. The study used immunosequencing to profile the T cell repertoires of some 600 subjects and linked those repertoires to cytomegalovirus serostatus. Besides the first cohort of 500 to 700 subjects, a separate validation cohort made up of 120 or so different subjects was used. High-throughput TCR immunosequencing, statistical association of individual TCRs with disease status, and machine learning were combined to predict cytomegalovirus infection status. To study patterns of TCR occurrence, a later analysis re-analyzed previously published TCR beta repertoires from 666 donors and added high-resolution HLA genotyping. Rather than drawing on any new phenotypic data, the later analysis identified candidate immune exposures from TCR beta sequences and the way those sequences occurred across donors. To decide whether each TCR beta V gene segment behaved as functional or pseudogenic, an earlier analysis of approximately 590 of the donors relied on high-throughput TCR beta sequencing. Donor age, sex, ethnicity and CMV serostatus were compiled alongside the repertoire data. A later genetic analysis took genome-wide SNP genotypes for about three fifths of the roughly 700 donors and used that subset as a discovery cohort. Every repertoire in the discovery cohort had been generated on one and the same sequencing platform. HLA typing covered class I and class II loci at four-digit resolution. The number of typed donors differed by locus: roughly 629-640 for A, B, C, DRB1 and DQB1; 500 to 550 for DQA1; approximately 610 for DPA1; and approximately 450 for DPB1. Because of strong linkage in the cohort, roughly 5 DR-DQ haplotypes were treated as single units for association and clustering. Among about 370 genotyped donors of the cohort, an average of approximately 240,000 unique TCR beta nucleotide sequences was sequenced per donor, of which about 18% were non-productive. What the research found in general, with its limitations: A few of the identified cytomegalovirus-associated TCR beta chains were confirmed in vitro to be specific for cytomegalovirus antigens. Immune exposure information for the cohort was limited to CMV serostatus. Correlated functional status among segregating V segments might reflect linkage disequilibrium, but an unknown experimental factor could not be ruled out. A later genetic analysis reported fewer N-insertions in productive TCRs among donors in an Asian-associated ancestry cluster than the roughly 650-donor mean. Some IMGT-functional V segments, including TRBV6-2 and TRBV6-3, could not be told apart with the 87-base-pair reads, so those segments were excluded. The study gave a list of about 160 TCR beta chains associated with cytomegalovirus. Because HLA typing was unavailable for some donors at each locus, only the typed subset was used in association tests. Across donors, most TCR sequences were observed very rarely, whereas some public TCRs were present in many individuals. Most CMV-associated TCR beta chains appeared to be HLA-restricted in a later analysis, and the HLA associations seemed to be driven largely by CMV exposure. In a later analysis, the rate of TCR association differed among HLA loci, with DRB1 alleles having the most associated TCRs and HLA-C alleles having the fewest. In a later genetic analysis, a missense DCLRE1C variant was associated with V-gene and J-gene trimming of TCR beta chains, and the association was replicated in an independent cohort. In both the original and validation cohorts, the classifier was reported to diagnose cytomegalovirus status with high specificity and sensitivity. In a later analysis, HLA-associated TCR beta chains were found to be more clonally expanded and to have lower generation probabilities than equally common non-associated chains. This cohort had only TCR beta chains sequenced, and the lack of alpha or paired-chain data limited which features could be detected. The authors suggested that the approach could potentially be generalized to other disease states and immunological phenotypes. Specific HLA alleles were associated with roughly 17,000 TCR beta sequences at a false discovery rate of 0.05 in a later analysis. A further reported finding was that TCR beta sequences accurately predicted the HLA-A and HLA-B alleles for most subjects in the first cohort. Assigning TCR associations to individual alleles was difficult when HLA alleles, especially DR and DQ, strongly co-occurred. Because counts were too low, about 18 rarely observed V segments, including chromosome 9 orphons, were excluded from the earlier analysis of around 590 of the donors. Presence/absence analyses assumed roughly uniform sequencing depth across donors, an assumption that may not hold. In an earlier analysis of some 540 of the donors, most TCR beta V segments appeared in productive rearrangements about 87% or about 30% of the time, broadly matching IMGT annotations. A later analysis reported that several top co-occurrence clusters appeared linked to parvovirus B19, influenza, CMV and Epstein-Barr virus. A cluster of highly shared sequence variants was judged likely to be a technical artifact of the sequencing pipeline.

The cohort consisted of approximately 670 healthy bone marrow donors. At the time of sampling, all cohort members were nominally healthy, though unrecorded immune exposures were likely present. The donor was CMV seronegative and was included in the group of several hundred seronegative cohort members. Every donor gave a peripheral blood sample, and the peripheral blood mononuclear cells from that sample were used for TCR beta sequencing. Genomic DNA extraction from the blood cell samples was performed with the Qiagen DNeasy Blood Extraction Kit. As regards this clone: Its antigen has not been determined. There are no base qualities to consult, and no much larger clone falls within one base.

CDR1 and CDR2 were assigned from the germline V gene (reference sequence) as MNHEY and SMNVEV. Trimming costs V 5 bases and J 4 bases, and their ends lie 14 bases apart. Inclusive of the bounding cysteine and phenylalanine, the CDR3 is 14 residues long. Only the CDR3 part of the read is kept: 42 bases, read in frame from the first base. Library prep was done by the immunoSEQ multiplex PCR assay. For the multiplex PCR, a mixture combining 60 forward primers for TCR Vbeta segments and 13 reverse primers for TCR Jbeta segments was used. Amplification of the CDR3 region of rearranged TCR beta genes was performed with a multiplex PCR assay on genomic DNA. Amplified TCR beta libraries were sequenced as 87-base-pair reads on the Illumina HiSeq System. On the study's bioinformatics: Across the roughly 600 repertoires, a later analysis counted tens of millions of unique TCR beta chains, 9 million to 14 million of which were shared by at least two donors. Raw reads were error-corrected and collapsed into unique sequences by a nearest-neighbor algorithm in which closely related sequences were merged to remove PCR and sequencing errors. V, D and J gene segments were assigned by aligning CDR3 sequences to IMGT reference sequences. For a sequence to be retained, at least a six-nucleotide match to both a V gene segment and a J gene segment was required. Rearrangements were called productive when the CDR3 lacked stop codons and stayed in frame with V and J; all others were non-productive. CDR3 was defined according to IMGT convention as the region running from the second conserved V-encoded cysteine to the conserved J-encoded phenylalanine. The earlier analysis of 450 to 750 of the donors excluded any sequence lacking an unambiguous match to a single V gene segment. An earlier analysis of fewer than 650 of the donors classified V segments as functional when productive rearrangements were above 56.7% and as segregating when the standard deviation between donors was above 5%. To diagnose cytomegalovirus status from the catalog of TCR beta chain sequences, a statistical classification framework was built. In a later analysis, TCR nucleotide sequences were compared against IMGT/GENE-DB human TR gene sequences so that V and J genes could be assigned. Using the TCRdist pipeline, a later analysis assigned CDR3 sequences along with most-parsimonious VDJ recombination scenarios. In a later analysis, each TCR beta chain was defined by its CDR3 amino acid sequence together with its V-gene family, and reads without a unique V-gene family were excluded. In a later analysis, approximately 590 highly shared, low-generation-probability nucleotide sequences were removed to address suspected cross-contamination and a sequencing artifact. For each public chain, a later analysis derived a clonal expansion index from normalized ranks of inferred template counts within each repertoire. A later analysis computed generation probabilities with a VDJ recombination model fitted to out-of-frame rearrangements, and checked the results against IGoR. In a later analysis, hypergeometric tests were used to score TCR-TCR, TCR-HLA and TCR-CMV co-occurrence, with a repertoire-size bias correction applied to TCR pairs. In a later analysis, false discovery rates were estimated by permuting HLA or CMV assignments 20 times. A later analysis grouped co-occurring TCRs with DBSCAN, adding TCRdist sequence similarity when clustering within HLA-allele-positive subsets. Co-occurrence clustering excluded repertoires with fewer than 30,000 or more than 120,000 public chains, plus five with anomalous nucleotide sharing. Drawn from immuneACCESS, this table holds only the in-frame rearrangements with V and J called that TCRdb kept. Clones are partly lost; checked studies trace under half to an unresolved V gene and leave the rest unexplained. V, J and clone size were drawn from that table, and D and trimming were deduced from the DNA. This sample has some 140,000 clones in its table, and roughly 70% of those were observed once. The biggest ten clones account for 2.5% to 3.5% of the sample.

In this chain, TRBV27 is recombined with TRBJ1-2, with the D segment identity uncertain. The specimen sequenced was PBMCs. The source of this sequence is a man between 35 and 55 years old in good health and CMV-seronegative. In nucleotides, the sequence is TGTGCCAGCAGTCCAGCGGGGTGGACCTATGGCTACACCTTC. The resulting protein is CASSPAGWTYGYTF.